This TCR beta chain comes out of a study of shared T cell receptors in the human thymus. TCRdb keeps only in-frame clones here, not all; method: immunoSEQ multiplex PCR. Of 650,000 to 950,000 clones listed, over 75% are singletons. This sample also appeared in a second study, on human thymus T cells. This second study says: It was from resections taken during corrective heart surgery that the thymus tissue came.

The clonotype originates from a girl under three years old with a congenital heart defect. Material: thymocytes.

The DNA of the CDR3 is TGTGCCAGCAGTCCCCCGGGACTAGCGGGACACGAGCAGTACTTC. This translates into CASSPPGLAGHEQYF. The chain couples TRBV27 to TRBJ2-7, with 13 positions matching TRBD2. From germline, CDR1 is MNHEY and CDR2 SMNVEV (reference sequence). This CDR3 is built from 15 residues. Trimming took 5 bases from V and 5 from J; bases not matched to a gene: 6.